Listed below are T cell receptor beta chains from one sample, sequenced in a study of T-cell reconstitution after alpha-beta-depleted transplantation in children. TCRdb called the PCR reads again in MiXCR, with one record for every CDR3 protein. The sample includes 670,000 or so distinct CDR3 sequences, around 14% of them seen just once. Sequencing used PBMCs, obtained before TCRalphabeta/CD19-depleted stem cell transplant. All receptors come from a girl aged 2-15 years with congenital amegakaryocytic thrombocytopenia, due to receive a stem cell transplant. CDR3s include the opening cysteine and the closing phenylalanine or tryptophan. Fields, in order: V gene, CDR3 length, J gene, D gene, clone size, CDR3 DNA, CDR3 protein. D genes are given only for firm matches. Size values are once, few and many counts, or a class for expanded clones, and some rows have none.

v_call: TRBV10-3
cdr3_length: 14
j_call: TRBJ2-2
d_call: NA
clone_size: many
cdr3_nt: TGTGCCATCAAACTAACAGACCTGCCCGGGGAGCTGTTTTTT
cdr3_aa: CAIKLTDLPGELFF

v_call: TRBV5-1
cdr3_length: 17
j_call: TRBJ2-1
d_call: TRBD2
clone_size: NA
cdr3_nt: TGCGCCAGCAGCTTGCTAGTAGCTCGGGGAGGGTACAATGAGCAGTTCTTC
cdr3_aa: CASSLLVARGGYNEQFF

v_call: TRBV7-9
cdr3_length: 16
j_call: TRBJ2-1
d_call: NA
clone_size: many
cdr3_nt: TGTGCCAGCAGCTTAGGAGACTCCGCGCCGAACAATGAGCAGTTCTTC
cdr3_aa: CASSLGDSAPNNEQFF

v_call: TRBV20-1
cdr3_length: 16
j_call: TRBJ2-5
d_call: NA
clone_size: NA
cdr3_nt: TGCAGTGCTAGAGATCGGAGAGAGGGGGGGCCGGAGACCCAGTACTTC
cdr3_aa: CSARDRREGGPETQYF

v_call: TRBV20-1
cdr3_length: 14
j_call: TRBJ2-1
d_call: NA
clone_size: few
cdr3_nt: TGCAGTGCCCCCCCCGGGGGTGGGTACAATGAGCAGTTCTTC
cdr3_aa: CSAPPGGGYNEQFF

v_call: TRBV29-1
cdr3_length: 13
j_call: TRBJ2-5
d_call: TRBD1
clone_size: NA
cdr3_nt: TGCAGCGTTGAACAGGGGGCAGGGGAGACCCAGTACTTC
cdr3_aa: CSVEQGAGETQYF

v_call: TRBV6-6
cdr3_length: 13
j_call: TRBJ2-3
d_call: NA
clone_size: NA
cdr3_nt: TGTGCCAGCACAACGGCGGGTACAGATACGCAGTATTTT
cdr3_aa: CASTTAGTDTQYF

v_call: TRBV28
cdr3_length: 10
j_call: TRBJ1-3
d_call: NA
clone_size: many
cdr3_nt: TGTGCCAGCACCGGAAACACCATATATTTT
cdr3_aa: CASTGNTIYF

v_call: TRBV5-1
cdr3_length: 17
j_call: TRBJ2-3
d_call: TRBD2
clone_size: NA
cdr3_nt: TGCGCCAGCAGCCTAAGGACTAGCGGGTGGAGCACAGATACGCAGTATTTT
cdr3_aa: CASSLRTSGWSTDTQYF

v_call: TRBV3-1
cdr3_length: 15
j_call: TRBJ2-3
d_call: NA
clone_size: NA
cdr3_nt: TGTGCCAGCAGCCAAGATCTGGGAACCACAGATACGCAGTATTTT
cdr3_aa: CASSQDLGTTDTQYF

v_call: TRBV5-1
cdr3_length: 16
j_call: TRBJ2-3
d_call: TRBD2
clone_size: many
cdr3_nt: TGCGCCAGCAGCTTATTCCTAGCGGGAACGCTGGATACGCAGTATTTT
cdr3_aa: CASSLFLAGTLDTQYF

v_call: TRBV20-1
cdr3_length: 14
j_call: TRBJ1-1
d_call: NA
clone_size: few
cdr3_nt: TGCAGTGCGAGACCGGGTTTCATGAACACTGAAGCTTTCTTT
cdr3_aa: CSARPGFMNTEAFF

v_call: TRBV24-1
cdr3_length: 13
j_call: TRBJ2-7
d_call: NA
clone_size: many
cdr3_nt: TGTGCCACCAGTGATCGACACGGTTCCGAGCAGTACTTC
cdr3_aa: CATSDRHGSEQYF

v_call: TRBV21-1
cdr3_length: 16
j_call: TRBJ2-7
d_call: NA
clone_size: NA
cdr3_nt: TGTGCCAGCAGCATTACCCGGGACGCCGACTCCTACGAGCAGTACTTC
cdr3_aa: CASSITRDADSYEQYF

v_call: TRBV29-1
cdr3_length: 12
j_call: TRBJ1-2
d_call: NA
clone_size: many
cdr3_nt: TGCAGCGTCTTTTACACAGGGTTAGGCTACACCTTC
cdr3_aa: CSVFYTGLGYTF

v_call: TRBV30
cdr3_length: 13
j_call: TRBJ1-4
d_call: NA
clone_size: NA
cdr3_nt: TGTGCCGCCCTACGACCGGTAAATGAAAAACTGTTTTTT
cdr3_aa: CAALRPVNEKLFF

v_call: TRBV20-1
cdr3_length: 13
j_call: TRBJ2-7
d_call: NA
clone_size: NA
cdr3_nt: TGCAGTGCTATAAGCGGCCCGACCTACGGGCAGTACTTC
cdr3_aa: CSAISGPTYGQYF

v_call: TRBV28
cdr3_length: 16
j_call: TRBJ1-2
d_call: NA
clone_size: few
cdr3_nt: TGTGCCAGCAGTCCGTCTTCCGGGACATGGAACTATGGCTACACCTTC
cdr3_aa: CASSPSSGTWNYGYTF

v_call: TRBV20-1
cdr3_length: 14
j_call: TRBJ2-7
d_call: NA
clone_size: few
cdr3_nt: TGCAGTGCTAGAAGGACCGCAGGGATATACGAGCAGTACTTC
cdr3_aa: CSARRTAGIYEQYF

v_call: TRBV6-5
cdr3_length: 16
j_call: TRBJ2-1
d_call: NA
clone_size: NA
cdr3_nt: TGTGCCAGCAGTTACCCTACTACCGACGGGTACAATGAGCAGTTCTTC
cdr3_aa: CASSYPTTDGYNEQFF

v_call: TRBV7-9
cdr3_length: 17
j_call: TRBJ2-2
d_call: NA
clone_size: NA
cdr3_nt: TGTGCCAGCAGTCGACCCCCCTCGGGAGAAGGCACCGGGGAGCTGTTTTTT
cdr3_aa: CASSRPPSGEGTGELFF

v_call: TRBV5-1
cdr3_length: 14
j_call: TRBJ1-1
d_call: NA
clone_size: many
cdr3_nt: TGCGCCAGCAGCTTCGACCCCGGTCTGGCTGAAGCTTTCTTT
cdr3_aa: CASSFDPGLAEAFF

v_call: TRBV25-1
cdr3_length: 14
j_call: TRBJ2-2
d_call: NA
clone_size: few
cdr3_nt: TGTGCCAGCAGTGCAGGGTCCAACACCGGGGAGCTGTTTTTT
cdr3_aa: CASSAGSNTGELFF

v_call: TRBV5-1
cdr3_length: 16
j_call: TRBJ2-7
d_call: TRBD2
clone_size: many
cdr3_nt: TGCGCCAGCAGCTTGGGGTCTCTGGCGGGAGTTTACGAGCAGTACTTC
cdr3_aa: CASSLGSLAGVYEQYF

v_call: TRBV4-1
cdr3_length: 16
j_call: TRBJ2-3
d_call: TRBD1
clone_size: many
cdr3_nt: TGCGCCAGCAGCCTCATCCCGGGACAGGGGGCAGATACGCAGTATTTT
cdr3_aa: CASSLIPGQGADTQYF

v_call: TRBV20-1
cdr3_length: 14
j_call: TRBJ2-1
d_call: NA
clone_size: NA
cdr3_nt: TGCAGTGCTAGACAAGCGCTCGATTACAATGAGCAGTTCTTC
cdr3_aa: CSARQALDYNEQFF

v_call: TRBV12-3/TRBV12-4
cdr3_length: 15
j_call: TRBJ1-5
d_call: NA
clone_size: many
cdr3_nt: TGTGCCAGCAGCCAACTGACAGCCAGGGGTCAGCCCCAGCATTTT
cdr3_aa: CASSQLTARGQPQHF

v_call: TRBV10-3
cdr3_length: 19
j_call: TRBJ1-3
d_call: NA
clone_size: many
cdr3_nt: TGTGCCATCAATCCTGGGGGCGGCAAGTCTGACCTTCCTGGAAACACCATATATTTT
cdr3_aa: CAINPGGGKSDLPGNTIYF

v_call: TRBV11-2
cdr3_length: 19
j_call: TRBJ2-3
d_call: TRBD2
clone_size: few
cdr3_nt: TGTGCCAGCAGCCCCCCCGGGATAGCGGGAGGCCTCTTGACAGATACGCAGTATTTT
cdr3_aa: CASSPPGIAGGLLTDTQYF

v_call: TRBV5-1
cdr3_length: 16
j_call: TRBJ2-3
d_call: NA
clone_size: many
cdr3_nt: TGCGCCAGCAGCTTGGCCGGTCAGGGTACAATCGATACGCAGTATTTT
cdr3_aa: CASSLAGQGTIDTQYF

v_call: TRBV19
cdr3_length: 15
j_call: TRBJ1-3
d_call: NA
clone_size: few
cdr3_nt: TGTGCCAGTAGTACCCAACAGGTGGCCGGAAACACCATATATTTT
cdr3_aa: CASSTQQVAGNTIYF